A selection of T cell receptor beta chains follows, all from one sample in a study of human T cells and chemical hapten exposure. Each CDR3 protein gets one entry after TCRdb re-called the RACE reads with MiXCR. Found here are 40,000 to 50,000 distinct CDR3 sequences, around 3.8% of them singletons; the top ten hold over 25%. Sequencing was performed on whole blood, taken in connection with sensitization to the hapten diphenylcyclopropenone (DPC). These receptors all come from a middle-aged man with alopecia areata. Some clones in this sample may be carry-over from other donors' samples. The CDR3 runs from the conserved cysteine through the conserved F or W. The D gene is left open where the match is weak. Some rows mark clone size as missing; the rest say once, few, many or name a class of expanded clone.

d_call clone_size j_call cdr3_length v_call cdr3_aa cdr3_nt
NA many TRBJ2-1 19 TRBV15 CATSRDRTGGGGFYNEQFF TGTGCCACCAGCAGAGATCGGACGGGGGGAGGGGGGTTCTACAATGAGCAGTTCTTC
NA few TRBJ2-1 16 TRBV28 CASSTPGGQTYNEQFF TGTGCCAGCAGTACACCCGGGGGACAGACCTACAATGAGCAGTTCTTC
TRBD1 NA TRBJ2-3 17 TRBV28 CASSAPPGTGNADTQYF TGTGCCAGCAGTGCCCCACCCGGGACAGGGAATGCAGATACGCAGTATTTT
NA few TRBJ1-1 13 TRBV13 CASSLVGSAEAFF TGTGCCAGCAGCTTAGTTGGTAGTGCCGAAGCTTTCTTT
TRBD1 many TRBJ1-6 15 TRBV6-1 CASKDRIAANSPLHF TGTGCCAGCAAGGACAGGATAGCGGCCAATTCACCCCTCCACTTT
NA few TRBJ2-6 18 TRBV27 CASSLFVPSASGANVLTF TGTGCCAGCAGTTTATTTGTCCCTAGCGCCTCTGGGGCCAACGTCCTGACTTTC
TRBD2 many TRBJ2-3 15 TRBV12-5 CASGGGTSGTDTQYF TGTGCTAGTGGAGGTGGGACTAGCGGCACAGATACGCAGTATTTT
NA many TRBJ2-1 15 TRBV5-1 CASSPAGTQYNEQFF TGCGCCAGCAGCCCGGCGGGGACCCAATACAATGAGCAGTTCTTC
TRBD1 many TRBJ2-3 15 TRBV10-2 CASNRQGHYTDTQYF TGCGCCAGCAATAGACAGGGCCACTACACAGATACGCAGTATTTT
TRBD2 many TRBJ2-1 15 TRBV6-1 CASRSSGNSYNEQFF TGTGCCAGCAGGAGTAGCGGGAATTCCTACAATGAGCAGTTCTTC
NA many TRBJ1-2 13 TRBV6-2/TRBV6-3 CASSWDSESGYTF TGTGCCAGCAGCTGGGACTCCGAATCAGGCTACACCTTC
TRBD1 many TRBJ2-1 16 TRBV7-9 CASSSDRGPSYNEQFF TGTGCCAGCAGCTCTGACAGGGGCCCTTCCTACAATGAGCAGTTCTTC
NA many TRBJ2-7 12 TRBV29-1 CSVRQDSYEQYF TGCAGCGTCCGACAGGATTCCTACGAGCAGTACTTC
NA NA TRBJ1-3 17 TRBV5-1 CASSLELLGLSGNTIYF TGCGCCAGCAGCTTGGAGCTTCTTGGCTTGTCTGGAAACACCATATATTTT
NA many TRBJ1-5 16 TRBV12-3/TRBV12-4 CASSLRQGLSNQPQHF TGTGCCAGCAGTTTACGTCAGGGGCTGAGCAATCAGCCCCAGCATTTT
NA many TRBJ2-1 17 TRBV5-8 CASTEEISAASYNEQFF TGTGCCAGCACTGAGGAAATTAGCGCCGCCTCCTACAATGAGCAGTTCTTC
NA many TRBJ1-5 14 TRBV27 CASSLWVGNQPQHF TGTGCCAGCAGTTTATGGGTTGGCAATCAGCCCCAGCATTTT
NA NA TRBJ1-3 16 TRBV6-5 CASSYSVNGAGNTIYF TGTGCCAGCAGTTACTCAGTGAATGGGGCTGGAAACACCATATATTTT
TRBD2 many TRBJ2-3 15 TRBV5-1 CASSSTGGPADTQYF TGCGCCAGCAGCTCAACGGGAGGGCCTGCGGATACGCAGTATTTT
NA many TRBJ2-2 13 TRBV4-1 CASSQENSGELFF TGCGCCAGCAGCCAAGAGAATTCCGGGGAGCTGTTTTTT
TRBD1 many TRBJ2-1 15 TRBV3-1 CASSQPGQGGFEQFF TGTGCCAGCAGCCAGCCGGGACAGGGGGGGTTTGAGCAGTTCTTC
NA NA TRBJ2-1 19 TRBV12-3/TRBV12-4 CASSLSGTASTTGYNEQFF TGTGCCAGCAGTCTCAGCGGGACAGCCTCAACTACAGGGTACAATGAGCAGTTCTTC
NA many TRBJ2-6 12 TRBV29-1 CSAREGANVLTF TGCAGCGCCCGTGAAGGGGCCAACGTCCTGACTTTC
NA few TRBJ1-2 11 TRBV6-5 CASGSNYGYTF TGTGCCAGCGGATCTAACTATGGCTACACCTTC
NA many TRBJ2-7 11 TRBV20-1 CSALQEYEQYF TGCAGTGCCCTGCAGGAGTACGAGCAGTACTTC
NA many TRBJ1-5 13 TRBV5-6 CASSSTGTQPQHF TGTGCCAGCAGCTCAACAGGGACCCAGCCCCAGCATTTT
TRBD1 many TRBJ2-2 15 TRBV7-9 CASSQRTGGTGELFF TGTGCCAGCAGCCAACGGACAGGGGGAACCGGGGAGCTGTTTTTT
NA many TRBJ2-5 14 TRBV12-3/TRBV12-4 CASSSGSGFETQYF TGTGCCAGCAGTTCCGGCTCAGGGTTCGAGACCCAGTACTTC
TRBD1 many TRBJ2-1 15 TRBV7-3 CASSLGQTGSHEQFF TGTGCCAGCAGCTTAGGGCAGACAGGGTCTCATGAGCAGTTCTTC
TRBD2 many TRBJ2-1 14 TRBV20-1 CSARTRSSYNEQFF TGCAGTGCCCGGACTAGAAGCTCCTACAATGAGCAGTTCTTC
NA many TRBJ2-4 13 TRBV5-1 CASSLDQGNIQYF TGCGCCAGCAGCTTGGATCAGGGAAACATTCAGTACTTC
NA many TRBJ1-1 15 TRBV20-1 CSARALGRRALEAFF TGCAGTGCTAGAGCCCTGGGCAGACGGGCCCTAGAAGCTTTCTTT
NA many TRBJ2-3 18 TRBV28 CASSLLTIRRRYTDTQYF TGTGCCAGCAGTTTACTAACGATTCGGCGGAGGTACACAGATACGCAGTATTTT
TRBD1 many TRBJ2-5 15 TRBV15 CATSRGQGQQETQYF TGTGCCACCAGCAGAGGACAGGGACAGCAAGAGACCCAGTACTTC
NA many TRBJ2-7 12 TRBV29-1 CSVKQDWYEQYF TGCAGCGTAAAACAGGATTGGTACGAGCAGTACTTC
TRBD2 many TRBJ2-7 15 TRBV5-1 CASSLELREWSEQYF TGCGCCAGCAGCTTGGAATTGCGGGAGTGGTCCGAGCAGTACTTC